The 10 T cell receptor beta chains below all came from one sample that was sequenced in a study of blood T cell repertoires in COVID-19. Profiling relied on immunoSEQ multiplex PCR, and the TCRdb table lists in-frame clones only, not all of them. The profile shows 23,000 or so clones, 90% of them singletons. Sequencing was done on a sample of peripheral blood. All receptors derive from a human donor in a cohort sampled during active COVID-19.

V gene TRBV4-1 combines with J gene TRBJ1-2, with D possibly matching TRBD1 (6 bases). The length of the CDR3 is 14 residues. V was shortened by 1 base and J by 2 bases, with 8 bases between the two germline ends. Per the germline V gene, CDR1 is MGHRA and CDR2 is YSYEKL. In nucleotides, the CDR3 is TGCGCCAGCAGCCAAGGAACAGGGAACTATGGCTACACCTTC. Translated, it gives CASSQGTGNYGYTF.

The rearrangement links TRBV13 to TRBJ1-3; a weak D match, TRBD1 (5 bases). The CDR3 sequence is 12 residues long. Trimming took 4 bases from V and 4 from J, leaving 5 bases between them. The germline V gene encodes CDR1 PRHDT and CDR2 FYEKMQ (reference sequence). This CDR3 reads CASSWTGNTIYF. CDR3 coding DNA: TGTGCCAGCAGCTGGACAGGAAACACCATATATTTT.

This chain links TRBV9 with TRBJ2-3; possibly TRBD2 for D (6 bases). This CDR3 is built from 16 residues. Germline assignment: CDR1 SGDLS and CDR2 YYNGEE. V was shortened by 4 bases and J by 1 base, with 16 bases between the two germline ends. The CDR3 DNA reads as TGTGCCAGCAGCCCCACGGGGGACCAGGGCACAGATACGCAGTATTTT. This sequence encodes CASSPTGDQGTDTQYF.

The J gene is TRBJ2-1, the V gene TRBV4-1; the match to TRBD2 covers 8 bases. The CDR3 is 16 residues long. V dropped 4 bases and J dropped 7; count of bases not matched to a gene: 12. Per germline, CDR1 MGHRA and CDR2 YSYEKL. The chain's CDR3 is CASSRSPSGGRNEQFF. The CDR3, as DNA: TGCGCCAGCAGCCGCTCGCCCTCGGGGGGGCGGAATGAGCAGTTCTTC.

The chain recombines TRBV12-3 or TRBV12-4 with TRBJ1-2, with TRBD1 as a possible D gene (5 bases). The CDR3 is made up of 12 amino acids. Trimming took 2 bases from V and 7 from J, leaving 8 bases between them. The DNA for the CDR3 is TGTGCCAGCAGTTTAACTCAGGGTGGCTACACCTTC. Its translation: CASSLTQGGYTF.

Note on this clone: One end of the junction fails to match germline, which may point to a read error. Other DNA sequences from this sample encode an identical CDR3 as well. The chain recombines TRBV28 with TRBJ1-2; TRBD1 aligns across 7 bases. CDR1 is MDHEN, CDR2 SYDVKM, per germline. The CDR3 is 15 amino acids. CDR3 bases: TGTGCCAGCAGCCCGGGGACAGCCATTAACTATGGCTATACCTTC. It specifies CASSPGTAINYGYTF.

The genes are TRBV7-2 and TRBJ1-4, with 9 bases aligning to TRBD1. With V trimmed by 0 bases and J by 5 bases, 1 base remained unmatched. CDR3 size: 15 residues. CDR1 and CDR2 from the germline V gene are SGHTA and FQGNSA. The CDR3 DNA follows: TGTGCCAGCAGCTTAGCCGGGACAGGGAATGAAAAACTGTTTTTT. As protein: CASSLAGTGNEKLFF. Full variable domain (rest looked up from reference TRBV7-2 and TRBJ1-4): GAGVSQSPSNKVTEKGKDVELRCDPISGHTALYWYRQSLGQGLEFLIYFQGNSAPDKSGLPSDRFSAERTGGSVSTLTIQRTQQEDSAVYLCASSLAGTGNEKLFFGSGTQLSVL.

In its sample, this clone was seen a few times. The chain couples TRBV9 to TRBJ1-5, with 9 bases aligning to TRBD1. V gave up 0 bases and J gave up 7 bases; unmatched junction bases: 5. CDR1 is SGDLS, CDR2 YYNGEE, per germline. The CDR3 totals 15 residues. The CDR3 DNA is TGTGCCAGCAGCGTAGGAGGGACAGGGCTACAGCCCCAGCATTTT. The encoded protein is CASSVGGTGLQPQHF. Supplemented by reference TRBV9 and TRBJ1-5, the full variable domain reads DSGVTQTPKHLITATGQRVTLRCSPRSGDLSVYWYQQSLDQGLQFLIQYYNGEERAKGNILERFSAQQFPDLHSELNLSSLELGDSALYFCASSVGGTGLQPQHFGDGTRLSIL.

This clone was counted a few times. This chain links TRBV19 with TRBJ1-1; no clear D. CDR3 length equals 15 residues. V lost 3 bases and J lost 0, with 11 bases in between. CDR1 is LNHDA and CDR2 is SQIVND in the germline V gene (reference sequence). CDR3 nucleotide sequence: TGTGCCAGTAGTATGAATTACCTAATGAACACTGAAGCTTTCTTT. It is translated as CASSMNYLMNTEAFF.

This chain joins TRBV3-1 (or the pseudogene TRBV3-2) and TRBJ1-5; 7 bases are shared with TRBD1. Germline-derived CDR1 and CDR2 are LGHDT and YNNKEL (reference sequence). With V trimmed by 6 bases and J by 3 bases, 11 bases remained unmatched. The CDR3 is made up of 16 amino acids. Here the CDR3 reads CASSHYDRAFNQPQHF. The CDR3 nucleotides are TGTGCCAGCAGTCACTACGACAGGGCCTTCAATCAGCCCCAGCATTTT.